The T cell receptor beta chain under discussion was sequenced for a study of early T cells in non-severe SARS-CoV-2 infection. Looking at the study overall: Sequenced material consisted of bulk RNA (from unsorted whole blood), and chains were unpaired.

About this clonotype: Its antigen is currently unknown.

The CDR3 has 14 residues. Germline loops: CDR1 LNHDA, CDR2 SQIVND (reference sequence). Trimming pared 5 bases from V and 7 bases from J, leaving 17 bases between. Attachment of unique molecular identifiers to individual cDNA molecules was performed. TCRdb reprocessed the 5' RACE reads with MiXCR, giving one entry per CDR3 protein. The sample holds more than 80,000 distinct CDR3 sequences, about 15% seen once. Study results and limitations: Matching with VDJdb favored anti-spike CD8 responses (missing private and CD4 specificities).

The source of this sequence is an adult who was a healthcare worker with PCR-confirmed SARS-CoV-2 infection or an uninfected control (not recorded which). The chain uses TRBV19 and TRBJ1-2; D gene unclear. The sequenced sample consisted of whole blood. The CDR3 loop reads CASSAAASIGGYTF. CDR3 in DNA: TGTGCCAGTAGTGCAGCGGCGTCCATTGGTGGCTACACCTTC.